These T cell receptor beta chains were read from a single sample in a study of cytomegalovirus exposure and HLA in healthy donors. The assay was immunoSEQ multiplex PCR, and TCRdb's table has in-frame clones only and misses some. The sample carries about 200,000 clones, 70% to 80% recorded once. Input material: PBMCs. Receptors originate from a woman aged 30 to 39 in good health and CMV-seropositive. The conserved cysteine and the conserved F or W are not part of the CDR3 here.

j_call v_call cdr3_aa
TRBJ2-1 TRBV6-4 ASSRDRGGNEQF
TRBJ1-1 TRBV7-9 ASSSSGNTEAF
TRBJ2-7 TRBV7-9 ASSSGTSGSYEQY
TRBJ2-7 TRBV2 ATPGPGLAADEQY
TRBJ1-4 TRBV6-1 ASSLTATTNEKLF
TRBJ2-1 TRBV5-1 ASSTSGGYNEQF
TRBJ1-1 TRBV9 ASSQATPNTDEAF
TRBJ2-3 TRBV7-2 ASSSRTSGSTDTQY
TRBJ2-5 TRBV21-1 ASTGGRAGETQY
TRBJ2-1 TRBV9 ASSAQTSGTTRSYNEQF
TRBJ1-2 TRBV5-1 ASSLAGVGYGYT
TRBJ1-2 TRBV4-3 ASSQEQGPYGYT
TRBJ1-6 TRBV15 ATSSNRDYNSPLH
TRBJ2-1 TRBV7-2 ASSLVGQGYNEQF
TRBJ1-2 TRBV9 ASSVAGANYGYT
TRBJ2-2 TRBV6-5 ASSREAGELF
TRBJ2-1 TRBV2 ASRKLTGALGISYNEQF
TRBJ1-2 TRBV5-1 ASSRPDRGLYGYT
TRBJ2-3 TRBV10-1 ARAGGGSTSTDTQY
TRBJ2-4 TRBV4-3 ASSPGLGIQY
TRBJ2-7 TRBV27 ATRDRGYEQY
TRBJ2-5 TRBV18 ASSPPRLAGGALAQY
TRBJ1-1 TRBV19 ASSDEVMGTEAF
TRBJ2-5 TRBV6-5 ASSYDRGRETQY
TRBJ1-4 TRBV29-1 SVEKGAGEKLF
TRBJ1-2 TRBV5-1 ASSPSGGRMDYGYT
TRBJ1-2 TRBV19 ASSFLSTGPRSTT
TRBJ2-3 TRBV6-5 ASSPTGPSTDTQY
TRBJ1-1 TRBV5-1 ASSLDRMNTEAF
TRBJ1-1 TRBV6-5 ASSLTGARTEAF
TRBJ1-1 TRBV21-1 ASSKTGGQGNTEAF
TRBJ2-7 TRBV5-1 ASSLRLALIGYEQY
TRBJ2-1 TRBV5-8 ASTPDRNFYNEQF
TRBJ2-2 TRBV5-1 ASSVSPVQAGELF
TRBJ2-1 TRBV7-9 ASSLRTSGELPPV
TRBJ1-2 TRBV7-2 ASSLTQGTGGYGYT
TRBJ2-5 TRBV6-1 ASRGTGGIGETQY
TRBJ2-5 TRBV9 ASSGRTGAETQY
TRBJ2-5 TRBV10-3 AIGIAAGGPTETQY
TRBJ1-1 TRBV5-6 ASSLAGHLNTEAF
TRBJ2-7 TRBV4-3 ASSQDFSQGRGYEQY
TRBJ1-1 TRBV27 ASSLVQGAEAF
TRBJ1-6 TRBV10-3 AISVVQLNSPLH
TRBJ2-1 TRBV11-2 ASSLDTRDSYNEQF
TRBJ1-1 TRBV7-8 ASSQVENTEAF
TRBJ1-1 TRBV5-1 ASSLEGAGMDTEAF
TRBJ2-1 TRBV6-1 ASVAGRSSYNEQF
TRBJ1-2 TRBV27 ASSPPGLIRGYT
TRBJ2-7 TRBV6-1 ASSEMGGAYEQY
TRBJ1-6 TRBV4-1 ASSPPSGGNSPLH
TRBJ1-2 TRBV27 ASSPYSLYGYT
TRBJ2-5 TRBV11-2 ASSSPGFQETQY
TRBJ2-7 TRBV6-5 ASSLGGNYEQY